A selection of T cell receptor beta chains follows, all from one sample in a study of radiation and T cells in renal cell carcinoma. Profiling relied on immunoSEQ multiplex PCR, and the TCRdb table lists in-frame clones only, not all of them. The sample contains about 170,000 clones, about 88% of which appear only once. The sample consisted of blood, taken from a patient whose treatment included radiotherapy and nephrectomy. These receptors were collected from a woman in her 50s with renal cell carcinoma. The CDR3 runs from the conserved cysteine through the conserved F or W. A D gene is named only where the DNA matches it firmly. Clone sizes are given selectively: once, few, many, or a class where the clone is expanded.

V gene	J gene	D gene	clone size	CDR3 protein	CDR3 DNA
TRBV7-9	TRBJ2-2	TRBD1	NA	CASSLITGGTGELFF	TGTGCCAGCAGCTTAATAACAGGGGGCACCGGGGAGCTGTTTTTT
TRBV13	TRBJ1-5	NA	NA	CASSQGRDQPQHF	TGTGCCAGCAGTCAGGGACGGGATCAGCCCCAGCATTTT
TRBV7-2	TRBJ1-6	NA	once	CASSLRTQVVNSPLHF	TGTGCCAGCAGCTTACGTACACAGGTTGTTAATTCACCCCTCCACTTT
TRBV25-1	TRBJ2-7	TRBD1	NA	CASREQGGPYEQYF	TGTGCCAGCAGGGAACAGGGGGGTCCCTACGAGCAGTACTTC
TRBV7-9	TRBJ1-1	NA	NA	CASSRGRQNTEAFF	TGTGCCAGCAGCCGAGGACGGCAGAACACTGAAGCTTTCTTT
TRBV2	TRBJ1-3	NA	once	CASTQLGSSSGNTIYF	TGTGCCAGCACTCAGCTGGGGAGTAGCTCTGGAAACACCATATATTTT
TRBV18	TRBJ2-1	NA	NA	CASSPKDSPGGEQFF	TGTGCCAGCTCACCCAAGGACTCCCCCGGGGGTGAGCAGTTCTTC
TRBV7-8	TRBJ1-1	NA	once	CASSLGPGNTEAFF	TGTGCCAGCAGCTTAGGCCCAGGGAACACTGAAGCTTTCTTT
TRBV30	TRBJ1-2	TRBD1	NA	CAFGRDRGGYGYTF	TGTGCCTTCGGGCGGGACAGGGGGGGATATGGCTACACCTTC
TRBV29-1	TRBJ1-2	TRBD1	once	CSVETGGGYYGYTF	TGCAGCGTCGAGACAGGGGGCGGCTACTATGGCTACACCTTC
TRBV30	TRBJ1-3	TRBD1	NA	CAWSEGQPSGNTIYF	TGTGCCTGGAGTGAGGGACAGCCGTCCGGAAACACCATATATTTT
TRBV7-9	TRBJ2-1	TRBD1	once	CASSLVQGDEQFF	TGTGCCAGCAGCTTAGTTCAGGGGGATGAGCAGTTCTTC
TRBV5-1	TRBJ2-2	TRBD2	NA	CASSSGGAHTGELFF	TGCGCCAGCAGCTCGGGGGGGGCTCACACCGGGGAGCTGTTTTTT
TRBV5-4	TRBJ2-1	TRBD2	once	CASSFGTSGIYEQFF	TGTGCCAGCAGCTTCGGGACTAGCGGGATCTATGAGCAGTTCTTC
TRBV6-1	TRBJ1-2	NA	NA	CASSSLAFYGYTF	TGTGCCAGCAGCTCTTTGGCCTTCTATGGCTACACCTTC
TRBV7-9	TRBJ2-5	TRBD2	NA	CASSSLAGQETQYF	TGTGCCAGCAGCTCTCTAGCGGGGCAAGAGACCCAGTACTTC
TRBV2	TRBJ2-7	NA	NA	CASSKQTGLGEQYF	TGTGCCAGCAGTAAGCAGACAGGACTCGGGGAGCAGTACTTC
TRBV7-2	TRBJ2-2	NA	NA	CASSPRRGGPNTGELFF	TGTGCCAGCAGCCCCCGGAGAGGCGGGCCGAACACCGGGGAGCTGTTTTTT
TRBV7-9	TRBJ1-2	NA	NA	CASLRLGQGYGYTF	TGTGCCAGCCTTCGACTGGGGCAGGGATATGGCTACACCTTC
TRBV6-5	TRBJ1-1	NA	NA	CASSYTPTGNTEAFF	TGTGCCAGCAGCTATACCCCGACTGGTAACACTGAAGCTTTCTTT
TRBV2	TRBJ2-3	NA	NA	CASSFSRSTDTQYF	TGTGCCAGCAGCTTTTCCCGTAGCACAGATACGCAGTATTTT
TRBV7-7	TRBJ2-1	TRBD2	NA	CASSPWGSGGDNEQFF	TGTGCTAGCAGCCCCTGGGGTAGCGGGGGGGACAATGAGCAGTTCTTC
TRBV18	TRBJ2-5	NA	few	CASSPDVTRIQETQYF	TGTGCCAGCTCACCAGATGTGACTAGAATTCAAGAGACCCAGTACTTC
TRBV4-1	TRBJ2-5	NA	NA	CASSRLGLSQETQYF	TGCGCCAGCAGCCGGTTGGGACTGTCCCAAGAGACCCAGTACTTC
TRBV6-5	TRBJ1-4	NA	NA	CASSWEATNEKLFF	TGTGCCAGCAGTTGGGAAGCAACTAATGAAAAACTGTTTTTT
TRBV2	TRBJ1-5	NA	NA	CASSAAENSNQPQHF	TGTGCCAGCAGTGCGGCGGAAAATAGCAATCAGCCCCAGCATTTT
TRBV6-5	TRBJ1-2	NA	NA	CATRALSLRGYTF	TGTGCCACCCGCGCCCTTTCCCTCCGGGGCTACACCTTC
TRBV6-5	TRBJ1-3	NA	NA	CASLDGASGNTIYF	TGTGCCAGCTTGGATGGGGCCTCTGGAAACACCATATATTTT
TRBV4-1	TRBJ1-3	NA	NA	CASSRQNSDSGNTIYF	TGCGCCAGCAGCCGACAAAATTCCGACTCTGGAAACACCATATATTTT